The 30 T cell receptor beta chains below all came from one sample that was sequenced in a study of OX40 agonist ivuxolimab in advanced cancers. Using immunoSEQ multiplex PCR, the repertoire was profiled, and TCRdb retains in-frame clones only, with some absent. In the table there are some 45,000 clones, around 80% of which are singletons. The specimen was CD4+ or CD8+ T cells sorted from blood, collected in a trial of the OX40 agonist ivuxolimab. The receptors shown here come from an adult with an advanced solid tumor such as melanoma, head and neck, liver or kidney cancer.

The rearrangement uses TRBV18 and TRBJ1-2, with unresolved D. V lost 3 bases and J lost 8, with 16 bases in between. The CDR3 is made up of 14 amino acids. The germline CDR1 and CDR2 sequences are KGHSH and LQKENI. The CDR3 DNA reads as TGTGCCAGCTCACCGCAAAACGGAGATAAAGGCTACACCTTC. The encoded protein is CASSPQNGDKGYTF.

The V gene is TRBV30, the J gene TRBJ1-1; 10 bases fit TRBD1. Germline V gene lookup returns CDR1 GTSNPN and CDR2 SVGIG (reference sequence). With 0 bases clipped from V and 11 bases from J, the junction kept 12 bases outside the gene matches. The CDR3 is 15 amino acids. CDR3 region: CAWSVFIDRGLGAFF. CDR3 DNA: TGTGCCTGGAGTGTATTCATTGACAGGGGGCTTGGGGCTTTCTTT.

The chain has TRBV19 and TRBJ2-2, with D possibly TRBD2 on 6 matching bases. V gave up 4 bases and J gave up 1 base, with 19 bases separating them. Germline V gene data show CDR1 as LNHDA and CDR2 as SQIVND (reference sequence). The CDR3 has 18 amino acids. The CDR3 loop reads CASSSINAPGLNTGELFF. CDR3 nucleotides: TGTGCCAGTAGTAGTATAAACGCTCCGGGACTGAACACCGGGGAGCTGTTTTTT.

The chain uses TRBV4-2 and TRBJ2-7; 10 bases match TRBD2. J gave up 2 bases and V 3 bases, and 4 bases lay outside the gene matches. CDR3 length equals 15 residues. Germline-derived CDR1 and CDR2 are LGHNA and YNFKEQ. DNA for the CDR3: TGTGCCAGCAGCCAGAGCGGGAGGGGGCCCTACGAGCAGTACTTC. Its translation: CASSQSGRGPYEQYF.

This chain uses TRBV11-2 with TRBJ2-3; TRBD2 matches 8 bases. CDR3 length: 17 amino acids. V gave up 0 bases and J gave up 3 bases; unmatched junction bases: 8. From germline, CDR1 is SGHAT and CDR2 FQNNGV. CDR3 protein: CASSLEDSGVGTDTQYF. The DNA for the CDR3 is TGTGCCAGCAGCTTAGAAGATAGCGGGGTGGGGACAGATACGCAGTATTTT. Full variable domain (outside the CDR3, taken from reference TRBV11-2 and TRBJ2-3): EAGVAQSPRYKIIEKRQSVAFWCNPISGHATLYWYQQILGQGPKLLIQFQNNGVVDDSQLPKDRFSAERLKGVDSTLKIQPAKLEDSAVYLCASSLEDSGVGTDTQYFGPGTRLTVL.

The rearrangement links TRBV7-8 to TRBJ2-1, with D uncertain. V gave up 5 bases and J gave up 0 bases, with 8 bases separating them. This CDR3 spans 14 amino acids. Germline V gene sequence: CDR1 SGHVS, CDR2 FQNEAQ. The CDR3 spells CASSQVVSYNEQFF. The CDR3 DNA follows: TGTGCCAGCAGCCAAGTAGTCTCCTACAATGAGCAGTTCTTC.

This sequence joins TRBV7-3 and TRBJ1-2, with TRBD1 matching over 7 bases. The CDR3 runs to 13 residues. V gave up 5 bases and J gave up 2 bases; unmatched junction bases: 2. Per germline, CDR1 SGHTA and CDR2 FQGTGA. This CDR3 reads CASSPGQNYGYTF. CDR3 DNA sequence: TGTGCCAGCAGCCCGGGACAGAACTATGGCTACACCTTC.

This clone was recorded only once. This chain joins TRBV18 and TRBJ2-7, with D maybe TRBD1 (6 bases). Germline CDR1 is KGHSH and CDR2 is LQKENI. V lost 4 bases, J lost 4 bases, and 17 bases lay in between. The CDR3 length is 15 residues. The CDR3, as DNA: TGTGCCAGCTCACTTCAATCCCACAGGGCTTACGAGCAGTACTTC. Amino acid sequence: CASSLQSHRAYEQYF.

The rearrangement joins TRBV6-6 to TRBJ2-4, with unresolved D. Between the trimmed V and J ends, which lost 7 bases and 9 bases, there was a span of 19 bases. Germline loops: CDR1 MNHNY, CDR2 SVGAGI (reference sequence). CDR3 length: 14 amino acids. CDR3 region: CASKSSPNLGIQYF. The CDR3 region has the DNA TGTGCCAGCAAGTCCTCGCCCAACCTCGGCATTCAGTACTTC.

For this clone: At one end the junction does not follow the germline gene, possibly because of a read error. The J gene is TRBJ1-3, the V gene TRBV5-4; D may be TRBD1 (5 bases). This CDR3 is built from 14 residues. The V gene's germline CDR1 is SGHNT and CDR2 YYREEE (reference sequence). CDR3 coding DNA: TGTGCCAGCAGCTTGGGGGGCTCTGAAAACACCATATATTTT. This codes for CASSLGGSENTIYF. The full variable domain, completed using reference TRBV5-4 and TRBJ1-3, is ETGVTQSPTHLIKTRGQQVTLRCSSQSGHNTVSWYQQALGQGPQFIFQYYREEENGRGNFPPRFSGLQFPNYSSELNVNALELDDSALYLCASSLGGSENTIYFGEGSWLTVV.

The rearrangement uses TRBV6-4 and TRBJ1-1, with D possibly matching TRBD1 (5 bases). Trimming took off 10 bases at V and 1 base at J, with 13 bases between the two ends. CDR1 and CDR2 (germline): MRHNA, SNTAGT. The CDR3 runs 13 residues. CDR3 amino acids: CAIQRQRNTEAFF. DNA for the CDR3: TGTGCCATCCAGAGACAGAGGAACACTGAAGCTTTCTTT.

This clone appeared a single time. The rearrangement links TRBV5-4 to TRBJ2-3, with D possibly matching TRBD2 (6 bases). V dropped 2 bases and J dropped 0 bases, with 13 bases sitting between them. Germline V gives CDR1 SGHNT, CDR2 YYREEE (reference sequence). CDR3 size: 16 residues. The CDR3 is CASSFGLPLSTDTQYF. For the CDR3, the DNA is TGTGCCAGCAGCTTTGGACTACCACTAAGCACAGATACGCAGTATTTT.

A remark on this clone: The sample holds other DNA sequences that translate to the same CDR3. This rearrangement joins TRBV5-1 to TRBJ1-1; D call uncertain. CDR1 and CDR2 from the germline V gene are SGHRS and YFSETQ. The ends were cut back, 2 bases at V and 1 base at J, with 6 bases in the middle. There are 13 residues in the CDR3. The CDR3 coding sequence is TGCGCCAGCAGCTTAACAGAGAACACTGAAGCTTTCTTT. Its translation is CASSLTENTEAFF.

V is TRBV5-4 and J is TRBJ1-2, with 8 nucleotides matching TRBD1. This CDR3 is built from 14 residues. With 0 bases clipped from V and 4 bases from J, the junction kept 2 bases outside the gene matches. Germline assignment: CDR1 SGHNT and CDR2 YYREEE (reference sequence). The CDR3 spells CASSLEQGGYGYTF. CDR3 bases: TGTGCCAGCAGCTTGGAACAGGGGGGCTATGGCTACACCTTC.

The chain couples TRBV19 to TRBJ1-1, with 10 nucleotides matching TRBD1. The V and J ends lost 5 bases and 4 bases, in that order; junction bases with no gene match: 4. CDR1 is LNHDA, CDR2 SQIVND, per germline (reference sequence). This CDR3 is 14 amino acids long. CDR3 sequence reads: CASSWTGGTTEAFF. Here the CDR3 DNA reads TGTGCCAGTAGTTGGACAGGGGGAACCACTGAAGCTTTCTTT.

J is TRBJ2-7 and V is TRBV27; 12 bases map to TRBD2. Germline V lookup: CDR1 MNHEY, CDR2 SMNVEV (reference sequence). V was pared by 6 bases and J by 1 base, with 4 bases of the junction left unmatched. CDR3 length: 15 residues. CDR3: CASSYGLAGSYEQYF. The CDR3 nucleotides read TGTGCCAGCAGCTATGGACTAGCGGGATCCTACGAGCAGTACTTC.

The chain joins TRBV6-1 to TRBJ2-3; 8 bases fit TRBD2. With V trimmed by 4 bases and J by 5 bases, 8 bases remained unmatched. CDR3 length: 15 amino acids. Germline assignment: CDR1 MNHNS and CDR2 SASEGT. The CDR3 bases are TGTGCCAGCAGTGCCCTTTGGGCGGGAGGAGATACGCAGTATTTT. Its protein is CASSALWAGGDTQYF.

DNA of the CDR3: TGTGCCAGCAGTGGCAGCTTGACCCGGTACAATGAGCAGTTCTTC. Its translation: CASSGSLTRYNEQFF. The chain has TRBV2 and TRBJ2-1, with D hard to call. Germline assignment: CDR1 SNHLY and CDR2 FYNNEI. The CDR3 has 15 amino acids. Deletions cut 4 bases from V and 4 bases from J, with 14 bases between. The full variable domain, its missing parts supplied by reference TRBV2 and TRBJ2-1, is EPEVTQTPSHQVTQMGQEVILRCVPISNHLYFYWYRQILGQKVEFLVSFYNNEISEKSEIFDDQFSVERPDGSNFTLKIRSTKLEDSAMYFCASSGSLTRYNEQFFGPGTRLTVL.

The CDR3 region is CASSEANPVRAYNEQFF. CDR3 nucleotide sequence: TGTGCCAGCAGTGAAGCGAACCCGGTCCGGGCGTACAATGAGCAGTTCTTC. This rearrangement joins TRBV2 to TRBJ2-1; unclear D gene. The CDR3 has 17 amino acids. V was shortened by 0 bases and J by 4 bases, with 16 bases between the two germline ends. Germline V CDR1 and CDR2: SNHLY, FYNNEI. Together with reference TRBV2 and TRBJ2-1, the CDR3 gives the full variable domain: EPEVTQTPSHQVTQMGQEVILRCVPISNHLYFYWYRQILGQKVEFLVSFYNNEISEKSEIFDDQFSVERPDGSNFTLKIRSTKLEDSAMYFCASSEANPVRAYNEQFFGPGTRLTVL.

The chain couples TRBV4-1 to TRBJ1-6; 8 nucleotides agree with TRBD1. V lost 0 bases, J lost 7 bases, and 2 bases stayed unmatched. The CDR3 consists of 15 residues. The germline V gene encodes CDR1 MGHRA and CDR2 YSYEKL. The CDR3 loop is CASSQDYRGNSPLHF. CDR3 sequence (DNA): TGCGCCAGCAGCCAAGATTACAGGGGGAATTCACCCCTCCACTTT.

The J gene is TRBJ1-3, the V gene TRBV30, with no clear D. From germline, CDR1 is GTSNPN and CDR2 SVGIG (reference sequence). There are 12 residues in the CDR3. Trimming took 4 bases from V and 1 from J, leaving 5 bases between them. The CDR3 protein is CAWKGSGNTIYF. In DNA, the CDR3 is TGTGCCTGGAAGGGATCTGGAAACACCATATATTTT.

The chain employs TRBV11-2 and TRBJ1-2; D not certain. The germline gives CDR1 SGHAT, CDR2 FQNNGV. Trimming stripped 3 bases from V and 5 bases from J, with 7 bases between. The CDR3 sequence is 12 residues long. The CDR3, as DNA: TGTGCCAGCAGCTTGGACTATTATGGCTACACCTTC. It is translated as CASSLDYYGYTF.

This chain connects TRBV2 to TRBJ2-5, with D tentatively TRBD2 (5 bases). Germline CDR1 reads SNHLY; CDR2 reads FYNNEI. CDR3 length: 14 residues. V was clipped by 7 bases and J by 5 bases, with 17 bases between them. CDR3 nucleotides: TGTGCCAGCACCCCGGGTGCGACTACCGAGACCCAGTACTTC. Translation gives CASTPGATTETQYF. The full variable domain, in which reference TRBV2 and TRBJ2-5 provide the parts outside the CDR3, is EPEVTQTPSHQVTQMGQEVILRCVPISNHLYFYWYRQILGQKVEFLVSFYNNEISEKSEIFDDQFSVERPDGSNFTLKIRSTKLEDSAMYFCASTPGATTETQYFGPGTRLLVL.

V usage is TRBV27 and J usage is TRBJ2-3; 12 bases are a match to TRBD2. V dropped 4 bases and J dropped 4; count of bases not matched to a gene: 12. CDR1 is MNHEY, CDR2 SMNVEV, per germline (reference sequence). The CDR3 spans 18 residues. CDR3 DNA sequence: TGTGCCAGCAGTTCCCTAGCGGGAGGGCCGGGACTGGCAGATACGCAGTATTTT. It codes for CASSSLAGGPGLADTQYF.

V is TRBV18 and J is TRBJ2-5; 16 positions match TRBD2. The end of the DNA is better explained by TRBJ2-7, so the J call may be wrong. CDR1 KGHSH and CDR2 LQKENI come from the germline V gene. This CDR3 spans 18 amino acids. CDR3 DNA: TGTGCCAGCTCACTGGCGGGACTAGCGGGAGGGAGCTCCTACGAGCAGTACTTC. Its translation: CASSLAGLAGGSSYEQYF.

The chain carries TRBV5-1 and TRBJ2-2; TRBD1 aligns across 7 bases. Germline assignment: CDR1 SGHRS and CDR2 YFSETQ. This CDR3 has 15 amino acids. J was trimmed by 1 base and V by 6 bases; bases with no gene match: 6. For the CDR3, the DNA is TGCGCCAGCAAACCGGGACAGAGGAACACCGGGGAGCTGTTTTTT. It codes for CASKPGQRNTGELFF.

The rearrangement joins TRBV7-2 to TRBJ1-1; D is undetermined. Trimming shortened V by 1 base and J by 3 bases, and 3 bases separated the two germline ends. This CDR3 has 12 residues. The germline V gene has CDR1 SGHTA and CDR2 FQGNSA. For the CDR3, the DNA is TGTGCCAGCAGCTTAGGATACACTGAAGCTTTCTTT. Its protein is CASSLGYTEAFF.

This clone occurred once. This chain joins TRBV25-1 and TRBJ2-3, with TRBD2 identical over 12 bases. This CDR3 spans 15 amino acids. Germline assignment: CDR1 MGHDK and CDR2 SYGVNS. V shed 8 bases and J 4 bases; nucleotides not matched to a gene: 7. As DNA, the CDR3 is TGTGCCAGCCAAACTAGCGGGGGGAGGGCAGATACGCAGTATTTT. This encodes CASQTSGGRADTQYF.

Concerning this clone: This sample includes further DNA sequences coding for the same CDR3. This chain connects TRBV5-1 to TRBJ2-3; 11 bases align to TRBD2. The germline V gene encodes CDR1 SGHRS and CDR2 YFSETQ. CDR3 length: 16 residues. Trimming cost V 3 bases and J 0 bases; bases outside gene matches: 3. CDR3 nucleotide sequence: TGCGCCAGCAGCTCCGGGACTAGCGGAAGCACAGATACGCAGTATTTT. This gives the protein CASSSGTSGSTDTQYF.

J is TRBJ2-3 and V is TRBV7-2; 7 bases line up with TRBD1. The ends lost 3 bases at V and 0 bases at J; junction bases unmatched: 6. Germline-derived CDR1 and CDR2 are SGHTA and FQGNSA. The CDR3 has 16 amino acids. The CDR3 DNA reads TGTGCCAGCAGCTTCCAAGGGACAGCTAGCACAGATACGCAGTATTTT. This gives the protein CASSFQGTASTDTQYF.